The clone carrying this T cell receptor beta chain has a single count. Amplified regions were TCR beta CDR3 sequences from RNA transcripts. Initially, a first-round RT-PCR of the TCR CDR3 employed the HTBI primer set. TCRdb fed the multiplex PCR reads into MiXCR, producing one record per CDR3 protein. The data hold some 510,000 distinct CDR3 sequences, with more than 20% observed a single time. Each patient was aged 18 to 65 and had newly diagnosed hyperthyroidism of under 2 months' duration. Patients were excluded for uncontrolled infection, other autoimmune disease, pregnancy or lactation. CDR1 KGHSH and CDR2 LQKENI come from the germline V gene. V was trimmed by 3 bases and J by 0 bases, leaving 14 bases between them. This CDR3 is built from 16 residues. The entry originates in a study of T cells in Graves' hyperthyroidism and ophthalmopathy.

The sequencing input was blood. The chain employs TRBV18 and TRBJ1-1; D perhaps matches TRBD1 (5 bases). This receptor was identified in a man younger than 35 with Graves' hyperthyroidism. The DNA for the CDR3 is TGTGCCAGCTCACCCCGGGGCCAGTTGATGAACACTGAAGCTTTCTTT. Its protein product is CASSPRGQLMNTEAFF.